This TCR beta chain comes out of a study of blood T cell repertoires in COVID-19. Overall study context: Spain, Italy and the United States supplied samples that represented acute and convalescent COVID-19.

The authors' processing: Reference gene primers were amplified, and this amplification served to estimate nucleated cell counts. Profiling relied on immunoSEQ multiplex PCR, and the TCRdb table lists in-frame clones only, not all of them. The V and J calls and clone size are taken from that table; D and trimming were inferred from the DNA. This sample has about 200,000 clones, with approximately 84% found just once. V was trimmed by 1 base and J by 3 bases, leaving 4 bases between them. This CDR3 has 12 amino acids. Per the germline V gene, CDR1 is LGHDT and CDR2 is YNNKEL (reference sequence). The specimen was peripheral blood. The receptor was isolated from a woman aged 80 or over with acute or convalescent COVID-19. V gene TRBV3-1 (or the pseudogene TRBV3-2) combines with J gene TRBJ2-7; D unresolved. CDR3 nucleotide sequence: TGTGCCAGCAGCCAAGTAGACTACGAGCAGTACTTC. Its protein is CASSQVDYEQYF.